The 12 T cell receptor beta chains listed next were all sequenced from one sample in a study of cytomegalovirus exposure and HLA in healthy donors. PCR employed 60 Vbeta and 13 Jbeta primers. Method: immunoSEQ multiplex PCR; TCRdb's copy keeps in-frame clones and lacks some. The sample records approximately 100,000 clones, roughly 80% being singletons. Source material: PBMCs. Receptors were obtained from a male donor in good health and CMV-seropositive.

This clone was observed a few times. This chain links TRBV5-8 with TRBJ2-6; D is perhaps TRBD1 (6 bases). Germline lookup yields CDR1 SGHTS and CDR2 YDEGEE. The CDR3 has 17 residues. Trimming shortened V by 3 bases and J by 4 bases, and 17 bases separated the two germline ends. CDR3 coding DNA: TGTGCCAGCAGCTCTTGGGGATGGGGGCGAGGGGCCAACGTCCTGACTTTC. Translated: CASSSWGWGRGANVLTF.

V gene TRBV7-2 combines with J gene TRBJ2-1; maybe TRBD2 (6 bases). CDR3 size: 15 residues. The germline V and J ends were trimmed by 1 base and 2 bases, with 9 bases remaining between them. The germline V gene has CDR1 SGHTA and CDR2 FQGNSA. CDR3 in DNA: TGTGCCAGCAGCTTAGTGGGGGGTACCTACAATGAGCAGTTCTTC. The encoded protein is CASSLVGGTYNEQFF. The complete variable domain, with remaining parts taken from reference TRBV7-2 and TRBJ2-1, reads GAGVSQSPSNKVTEKGKDVELRCDPISGHTALYWYRQSLGQGLEFLIYFQGNSAPDKSGLPSDRFSAERTGGSVSTLTIQRTQQEDSAVYLCASSLVGGTYNEQFFGPGTRLTVL.

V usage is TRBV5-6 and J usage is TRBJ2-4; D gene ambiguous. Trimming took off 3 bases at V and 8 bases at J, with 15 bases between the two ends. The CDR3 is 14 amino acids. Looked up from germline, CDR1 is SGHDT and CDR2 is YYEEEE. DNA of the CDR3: TGTGCCAGCAGCTCCCCTACTCTTCGGGACATTCAGTACTTC. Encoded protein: CASSSPTLRDIQYF.

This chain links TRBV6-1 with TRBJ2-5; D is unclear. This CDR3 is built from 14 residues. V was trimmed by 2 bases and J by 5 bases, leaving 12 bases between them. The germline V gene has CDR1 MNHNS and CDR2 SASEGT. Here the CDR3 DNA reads TGTGCCAGCAGTGAATTGGGTTCTAGGGAGACCCAGTACTTC. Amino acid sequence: CASSELGSRETQYF.

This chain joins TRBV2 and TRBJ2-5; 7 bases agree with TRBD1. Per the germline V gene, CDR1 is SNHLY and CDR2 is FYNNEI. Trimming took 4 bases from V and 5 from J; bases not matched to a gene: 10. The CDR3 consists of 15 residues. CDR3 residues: CASSARGHTRETQYF. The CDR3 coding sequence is TGTGCCAGCAGTGCTAGGGGGCACACAAGGGAGACCCAGTACTTC.

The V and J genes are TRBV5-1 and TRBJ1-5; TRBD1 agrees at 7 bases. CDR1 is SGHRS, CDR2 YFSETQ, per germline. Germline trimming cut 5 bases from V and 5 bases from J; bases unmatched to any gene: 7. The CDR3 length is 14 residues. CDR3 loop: CASREGQQYQPQHF. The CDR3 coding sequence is TGCGCCAGCAGGGAGGGACAGCAATATCAGCCCCAGCATTTT.

This chain's CDR3 is CASTQDRGTDTQYF. CDR3 DNA: TGTGCCAGCACTCAGGACAGGGGAACAGATACGCAGTATTTT. The genes are TRBV6-1 and TRBJ2-3; TRBD1 matches at 9 bases. V trimming: 7 bases; J trimming: 3 bases; junction bases outside the gene matches: 5. CDR1 is MNHNS, CDR2 SASEGT, per germline. The CDR3 runs to 14 residues.

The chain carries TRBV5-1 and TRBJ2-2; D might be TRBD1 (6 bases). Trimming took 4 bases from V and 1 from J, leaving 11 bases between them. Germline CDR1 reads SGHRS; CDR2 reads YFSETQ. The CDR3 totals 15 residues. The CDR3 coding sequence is TGCGCCAGCAGCAAACCGGGACAGAACACCGGGGAGCTGTTTTTT. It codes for CASSKPGQNTGELFF.

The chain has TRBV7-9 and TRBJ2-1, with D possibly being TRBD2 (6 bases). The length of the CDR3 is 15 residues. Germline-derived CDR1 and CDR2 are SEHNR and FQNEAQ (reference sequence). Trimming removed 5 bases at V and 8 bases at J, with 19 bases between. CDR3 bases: TGTGCCAGCAGCCAATACCTACTAGCCGGCGATGAGCAGTTCTTC. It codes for CASSQYLLAGDEQFF.

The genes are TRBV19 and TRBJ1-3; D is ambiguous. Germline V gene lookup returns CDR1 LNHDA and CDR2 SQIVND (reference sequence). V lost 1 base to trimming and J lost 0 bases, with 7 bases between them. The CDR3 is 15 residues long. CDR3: CASSIGLSSGNTIYF. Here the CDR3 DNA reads TGTGCCAGTAGTATAGGCCTCAGCTCTGGAAACACCATATATTTT.

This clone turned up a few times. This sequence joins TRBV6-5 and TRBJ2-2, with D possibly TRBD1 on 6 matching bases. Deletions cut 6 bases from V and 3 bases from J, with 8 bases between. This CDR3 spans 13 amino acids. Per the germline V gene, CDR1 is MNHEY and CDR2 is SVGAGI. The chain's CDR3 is CASSHRDTGELFF. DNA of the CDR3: TGTGCCAGCAGCCACAGGGACACCGGGGAGCTGTTTTTT.

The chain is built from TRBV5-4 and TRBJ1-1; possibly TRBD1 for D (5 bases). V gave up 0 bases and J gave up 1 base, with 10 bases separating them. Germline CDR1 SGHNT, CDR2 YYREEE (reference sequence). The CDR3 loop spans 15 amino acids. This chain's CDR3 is CASSLGGRGNTEAFF. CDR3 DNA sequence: TGTGCCAGCAGCTTGGGGGGGAGGGGGAACACTGAAGCTTTCTTT.